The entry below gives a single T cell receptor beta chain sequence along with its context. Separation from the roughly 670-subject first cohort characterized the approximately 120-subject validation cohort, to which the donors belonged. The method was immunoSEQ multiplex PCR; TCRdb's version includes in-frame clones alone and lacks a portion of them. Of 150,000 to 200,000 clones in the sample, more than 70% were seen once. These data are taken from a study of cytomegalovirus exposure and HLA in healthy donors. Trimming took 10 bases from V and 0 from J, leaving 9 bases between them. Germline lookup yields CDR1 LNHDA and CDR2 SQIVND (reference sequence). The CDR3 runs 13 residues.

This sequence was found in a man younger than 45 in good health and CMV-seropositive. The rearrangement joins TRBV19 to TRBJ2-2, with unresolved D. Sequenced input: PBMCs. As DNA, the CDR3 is TGTGCCACTTTCCGGGCGAACACCGGGGAGCTGTTTTTT. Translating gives CATFRANTGELFF.